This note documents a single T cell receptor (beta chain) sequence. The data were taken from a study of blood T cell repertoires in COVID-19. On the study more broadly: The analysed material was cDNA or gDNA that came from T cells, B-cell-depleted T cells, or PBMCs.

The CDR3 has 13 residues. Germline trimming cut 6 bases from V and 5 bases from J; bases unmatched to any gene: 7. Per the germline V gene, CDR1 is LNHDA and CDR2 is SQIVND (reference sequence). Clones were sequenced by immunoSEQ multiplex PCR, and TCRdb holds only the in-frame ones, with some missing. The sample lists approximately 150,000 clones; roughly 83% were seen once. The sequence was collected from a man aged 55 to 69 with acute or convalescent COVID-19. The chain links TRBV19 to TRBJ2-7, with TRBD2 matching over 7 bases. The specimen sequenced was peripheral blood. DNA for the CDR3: TGTGCCAGTAGGGGGGGGACCAGGGACGAGCAGTACTTC. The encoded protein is CASRGGTRDEQYF.